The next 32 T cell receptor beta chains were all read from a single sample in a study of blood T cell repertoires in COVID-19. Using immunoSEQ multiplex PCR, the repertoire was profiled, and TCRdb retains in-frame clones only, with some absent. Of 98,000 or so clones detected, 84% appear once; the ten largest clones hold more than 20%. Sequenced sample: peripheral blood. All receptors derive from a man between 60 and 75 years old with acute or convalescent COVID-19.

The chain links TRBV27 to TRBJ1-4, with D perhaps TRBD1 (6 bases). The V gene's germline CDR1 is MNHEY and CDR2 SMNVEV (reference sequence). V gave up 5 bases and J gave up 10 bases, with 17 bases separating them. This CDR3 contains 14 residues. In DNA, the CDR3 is TGTGCCAGCAGTCACAAAAGGACAGCCGGAAAACTGTTTTTT. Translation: CASSHKRTAGKLFF.

CDR3 residues: CASSNSGHYNEQFF. The CDR3 DNA sequence: TGTGCCAGCAGCAACTCGGGACACTACAATGAGCAGTTCTTC. The J gene is TRBJ2-1, the V gene TRBV28; D is perhaps TRBD1 (6 bases). Trimming removed 6 bases from V and 3 bases from J, with 12 bases in between. Germline values: CDR1 MDHEN, CDR2 SYDVKM. The CDR3 spans 14 residues.

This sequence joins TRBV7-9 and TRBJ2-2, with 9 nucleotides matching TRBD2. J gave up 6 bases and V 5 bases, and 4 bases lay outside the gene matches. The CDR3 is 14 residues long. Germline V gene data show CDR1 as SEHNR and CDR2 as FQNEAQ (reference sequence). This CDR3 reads CASSHSGRSGELFF. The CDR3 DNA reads TGTGCCAGCAGCCACAGCGGGAGGTCCGGGGAGCTGTTTTTT.

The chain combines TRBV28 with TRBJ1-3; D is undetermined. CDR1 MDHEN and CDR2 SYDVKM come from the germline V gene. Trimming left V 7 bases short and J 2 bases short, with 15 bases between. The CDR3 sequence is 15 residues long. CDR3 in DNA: TGTGCCAGCACACTAGTCTTCGGGGCTGGAAACACCATATATTTT. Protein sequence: CASTLVFGAGNTIYF. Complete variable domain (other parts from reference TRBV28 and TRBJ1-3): DVKVTQSSRYLVKRTGEKVFLECVQDMDHENMFWYRQDPGLGLRLIYFSYDVKMKEKGDIPEGYSVSREKKERFSLILESASTNQTSMYLCASTLVFGAGNTIYFGEGSWLTVV.

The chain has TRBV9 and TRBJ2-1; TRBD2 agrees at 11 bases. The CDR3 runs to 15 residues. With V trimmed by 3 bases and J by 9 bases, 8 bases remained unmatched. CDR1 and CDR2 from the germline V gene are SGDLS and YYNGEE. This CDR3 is CASSELAGVTGEQFF. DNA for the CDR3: TGTGCCAGCAGCGAACTAGCGGGAGTGACCGGTGAGCAGTTCTTC.

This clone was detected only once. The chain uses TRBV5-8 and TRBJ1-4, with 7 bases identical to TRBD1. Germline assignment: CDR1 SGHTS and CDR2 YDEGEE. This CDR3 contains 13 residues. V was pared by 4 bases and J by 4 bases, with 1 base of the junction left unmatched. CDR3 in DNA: TGTGCCAGCAGCGGGACAGATAATGAAAAACTGTTTTTT. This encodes CASSGTDNEKLFF.

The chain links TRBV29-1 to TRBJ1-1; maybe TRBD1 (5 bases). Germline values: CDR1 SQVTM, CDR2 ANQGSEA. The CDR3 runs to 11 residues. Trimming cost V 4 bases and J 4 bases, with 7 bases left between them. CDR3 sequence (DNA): TGCAGCGTTGTAGGGGTCACTGAAGCTTTCTTT. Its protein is CSVVGVTEAFF.

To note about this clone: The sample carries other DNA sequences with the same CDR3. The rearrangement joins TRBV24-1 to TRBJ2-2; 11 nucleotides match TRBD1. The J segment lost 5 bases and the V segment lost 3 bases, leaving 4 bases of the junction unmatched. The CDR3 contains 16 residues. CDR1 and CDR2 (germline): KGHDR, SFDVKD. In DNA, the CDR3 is TGTGCCACCAGTGATCCGGGACAGGGGGATACCGGGGAGCTGTTTTTT. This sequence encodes CATSDPGQGDTGELFF.

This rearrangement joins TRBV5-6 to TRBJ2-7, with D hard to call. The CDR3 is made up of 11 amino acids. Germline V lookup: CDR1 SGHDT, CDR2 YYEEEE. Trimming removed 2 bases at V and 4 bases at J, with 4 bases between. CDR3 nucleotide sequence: TGTGCCAGCAGCTTCAGTTACGAGCAGTACTTC. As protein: CASSFSYEQYF.

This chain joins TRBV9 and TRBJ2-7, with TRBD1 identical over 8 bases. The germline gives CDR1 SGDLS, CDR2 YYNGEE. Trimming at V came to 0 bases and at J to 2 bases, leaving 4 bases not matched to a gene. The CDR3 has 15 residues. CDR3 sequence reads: CASSVEGTGPYEQYF. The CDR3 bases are TGTGCCAGCAGCGTAGAAGGGACAGGTCCCTACGAGCAGTACTTC.

The CDR3 nucleotides read TGCGCCAGCAGCTTGTTTGGGGCCCAAGAGACCCAGTACTTC. This gives the protein CASSLFGAQETQYF. The chain recombines TRBV5-1 with TRBJ2-5, with D maybe TRBD1 (5 bases). Germline V gene lookup returns CDR1 SGHRS and CDR2 YFSETQ. The CDR3 totals 14 residues. Trimming shortened V by 1 base and J by 1 base, and 8 bases separated the two germline ends.

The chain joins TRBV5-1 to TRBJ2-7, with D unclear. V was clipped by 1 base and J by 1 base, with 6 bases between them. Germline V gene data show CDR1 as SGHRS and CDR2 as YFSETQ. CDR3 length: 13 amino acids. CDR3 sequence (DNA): TGCGCCAGCAGCTTGACGGAGTCCTACGAGCAGTACTTC. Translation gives CASSLTESYEQYF.

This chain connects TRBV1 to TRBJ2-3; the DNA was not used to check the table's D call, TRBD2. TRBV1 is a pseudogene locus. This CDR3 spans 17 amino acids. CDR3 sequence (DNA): TGCACCAGCAGCCAAGACGGGACTAGCGGGAGGACGGATACGCAGTATTTT. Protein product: CTSSQDGTSGRTDTQYF.

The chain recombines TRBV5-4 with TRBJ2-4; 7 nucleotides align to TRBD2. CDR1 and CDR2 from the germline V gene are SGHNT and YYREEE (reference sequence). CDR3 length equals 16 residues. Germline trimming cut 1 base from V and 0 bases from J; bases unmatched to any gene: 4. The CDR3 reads CASSLLSGVAKNIQYF. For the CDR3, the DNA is TGTGCCAGCAGCTTGTTAAGCGGGGTAGCCAAAAACATTCAGTACTTC.

The CDR3 here is CASSPTGAYEKLFF. CDR3 nucleotide sequence: TGCGCCAGCAGCCCGACAGGGGCCTATGAAAAACTGTTTTTT. The rearrangement joins TRBV5-1 to TRBJ1-4; 8 bases map to TRBD1. Looked up from germline, CDR1 is SGHRS and CDR2 is YFSETQ. The CDR3 runs 14 residues. Losses at the gene ends were 4 bases for V and 6 bases for J; bases not matched to a gene: 5. Together with reference TRBV5-1 and TRBJ1-4, the CDR3 gives the full variable domain: KAGVTQTPRYLIKTRGQQVTLSCSPISGHRSVSWYQQTPGQGLQFLFEYFSETQRNKGNFPGRFSGRQFSNSRSEMNVSTLELGDSALYLCASSPTGAYEKLFFGSGTQLSVL.

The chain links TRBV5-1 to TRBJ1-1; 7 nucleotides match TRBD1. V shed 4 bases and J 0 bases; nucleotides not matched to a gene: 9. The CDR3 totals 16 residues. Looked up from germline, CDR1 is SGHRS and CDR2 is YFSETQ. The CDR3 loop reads CASSPGQAIMNTEAFF. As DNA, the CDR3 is TGCGCCAGCAGCCCAGGACAGGCTATCATGAACACTGAAGCTTTCTTT.

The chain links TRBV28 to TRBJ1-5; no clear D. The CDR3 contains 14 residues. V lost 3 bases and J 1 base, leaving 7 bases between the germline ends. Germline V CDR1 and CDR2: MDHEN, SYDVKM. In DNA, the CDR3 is TGTGCCAGCAGTTTTGAGAGGAGCAATCAGCCCCAGCATTTT. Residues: CASSFERSNQPQHF. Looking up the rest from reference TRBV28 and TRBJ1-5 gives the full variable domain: DVKVTQSSRYLVKRTGEKVFLECVQDMDHENMFWYRQDPGLGLRLIYFSYDVKMKEKGDIPEGYSVSREKKERFSLILESASTNQTSMYLCASSFERSNQPQHFGDGTRLSIL.

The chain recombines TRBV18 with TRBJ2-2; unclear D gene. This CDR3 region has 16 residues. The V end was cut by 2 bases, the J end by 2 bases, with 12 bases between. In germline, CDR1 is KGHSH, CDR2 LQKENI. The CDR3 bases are TGTGCCAGCTCACCATCTCAGCAGCGTAACACCGGGGAGCTGTTTTTT. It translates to CASSPSQQRNTGELFF.

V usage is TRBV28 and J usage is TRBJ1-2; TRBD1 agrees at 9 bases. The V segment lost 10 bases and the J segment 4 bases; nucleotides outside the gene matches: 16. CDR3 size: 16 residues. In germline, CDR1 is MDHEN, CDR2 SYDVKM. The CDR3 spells CATHGDRVAASYGYTF. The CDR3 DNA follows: TGTGCCACTCACGGGGACAGGGTAGCCGCCTCCTATGGCTACACCTTC.

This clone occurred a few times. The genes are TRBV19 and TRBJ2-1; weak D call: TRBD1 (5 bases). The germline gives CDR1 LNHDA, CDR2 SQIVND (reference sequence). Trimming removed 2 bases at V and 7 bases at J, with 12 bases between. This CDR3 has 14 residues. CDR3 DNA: TGTGCCAGTAGTATATTGACAGTCCCGAATGAGCAGTTCTTC. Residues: CASSILTVPNEQFF.

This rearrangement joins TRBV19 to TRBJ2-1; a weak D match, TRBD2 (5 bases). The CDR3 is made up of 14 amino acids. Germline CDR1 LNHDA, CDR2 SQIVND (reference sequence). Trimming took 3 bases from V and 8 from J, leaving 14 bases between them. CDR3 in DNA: TGTGCCAGTAGTATGAGGGTACCTTTCGATGAGCAGTTCTTC. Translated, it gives CASSMRVPFDEQFF.

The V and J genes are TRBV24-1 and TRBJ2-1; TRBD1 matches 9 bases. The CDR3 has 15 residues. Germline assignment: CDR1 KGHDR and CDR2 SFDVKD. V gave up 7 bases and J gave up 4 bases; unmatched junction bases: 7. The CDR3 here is CATSLPQGAYNEQFF. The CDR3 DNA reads TGTGCCACCAGCCTACCACAGGGGGCGTACAATGAGCAGTTCTTC.

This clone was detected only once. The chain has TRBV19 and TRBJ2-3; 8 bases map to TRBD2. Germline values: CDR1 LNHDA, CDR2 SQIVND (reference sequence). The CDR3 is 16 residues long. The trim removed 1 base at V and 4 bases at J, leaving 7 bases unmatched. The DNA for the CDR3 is TGTGCCAGTAGTATAGCAGGGACTAGTAGTGCAGATACGCAGTATTTT. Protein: CASSIAGTSSADTQYF.

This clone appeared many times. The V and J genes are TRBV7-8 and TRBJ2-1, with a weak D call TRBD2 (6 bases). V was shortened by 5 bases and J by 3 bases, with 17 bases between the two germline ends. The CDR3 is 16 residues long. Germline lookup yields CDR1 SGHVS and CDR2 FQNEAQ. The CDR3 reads CASSVMAGPYYNEQFF. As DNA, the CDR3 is TGTGCCAGCAGCGTTATGGCGGGACCCTACTACAATGAGCAGTTCTTC.

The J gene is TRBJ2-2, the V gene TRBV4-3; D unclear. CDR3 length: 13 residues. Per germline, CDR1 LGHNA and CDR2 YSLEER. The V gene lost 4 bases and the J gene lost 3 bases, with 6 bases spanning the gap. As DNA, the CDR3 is TGCGCCAGCAGCCGAACTCACACCGGGGAGCTGTTTTTT. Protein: CASSRTHTGELFF.

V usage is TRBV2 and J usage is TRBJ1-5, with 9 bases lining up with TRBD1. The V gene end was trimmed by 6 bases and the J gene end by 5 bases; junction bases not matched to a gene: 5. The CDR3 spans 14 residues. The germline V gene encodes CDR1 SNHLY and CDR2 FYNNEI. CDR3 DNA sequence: TGTGCCAGCAGGAATACAGGGGGCGATCAGCCCCAGCATTTT. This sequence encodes CASRNTGGDQPQHF. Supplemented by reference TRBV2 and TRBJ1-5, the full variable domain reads EPEVTQTPSHQVTQMGQEVILRCVPISNHLYFYWYRQILGQKVEFLVSFYNNEISEKSEIFDDQFSVERPDGSNFTLKIRSTKLEDSAMYFCASRNTGGDQPQHFGDGTRLSIL.

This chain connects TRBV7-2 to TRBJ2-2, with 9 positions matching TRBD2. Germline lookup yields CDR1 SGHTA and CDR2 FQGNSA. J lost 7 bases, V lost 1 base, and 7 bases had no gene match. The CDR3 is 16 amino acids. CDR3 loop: CASSLVSSGTVGELFF. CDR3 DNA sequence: TGTGCCAGCAGCTTAGTGTCTAGCGGGACGGTCGGGGAGCTGTTTTTT.

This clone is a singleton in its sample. CDR3 nucleotides: TGTGCCAGCAGCCCCTCGGGGTACACCGGGGAGCTGTTTTTT. Its translation is CASSPSGYTGELFF. The J gene is TRBJ2-2, the V gene TRBV9; a weak D match, TRBD2 (5 bases). Germline loops: CDR1 SGDLS, CDR2 YYNGEE. The CDR3 length is 14 residues. Trimming shortened V by 4 bases and J by 3 bases, and 10 bases separated the two germline ends. The full variable domain, with the rest looked up from reference TRBV9 and TRBJ2-2, is DSGVTQTPKHLITATGQRVTLRCSPRSGDLSVYWYQQSLDQGLQFLIQYYNGEERAKGNILERFSAQQFPDLHSELNLSSLELGDSALYFCASSPSGYTGELFFGEGSRLTVL.

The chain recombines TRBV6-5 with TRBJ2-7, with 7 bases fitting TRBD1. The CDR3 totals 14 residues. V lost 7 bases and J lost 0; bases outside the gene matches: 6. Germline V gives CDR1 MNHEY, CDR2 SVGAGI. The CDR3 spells CASTSTGYSYEQYF. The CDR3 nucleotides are TGTGCCAGCACCTCGACAGGGTACTCCTACGAGCAGTACTTC.

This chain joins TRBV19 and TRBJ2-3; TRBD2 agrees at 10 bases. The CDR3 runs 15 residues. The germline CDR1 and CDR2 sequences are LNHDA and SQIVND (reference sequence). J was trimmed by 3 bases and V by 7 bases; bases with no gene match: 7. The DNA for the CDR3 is TGTGCCAGTACCACCCGAGCGGGAGGGACAGATACGCAGTATTTT. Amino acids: CASTTRAGGTDTQYF. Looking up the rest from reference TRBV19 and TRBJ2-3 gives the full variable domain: DGGITQSPKYLFRKEGQNVTLSCEQNLNHDAMYWYRQDPGQGLRLIYYSQIVNDFQKGDIAEGYSVSREKKESFPLTVTSAQKNPTAFYLCASTTRAGGTDTQYFGPGTRLTVL.

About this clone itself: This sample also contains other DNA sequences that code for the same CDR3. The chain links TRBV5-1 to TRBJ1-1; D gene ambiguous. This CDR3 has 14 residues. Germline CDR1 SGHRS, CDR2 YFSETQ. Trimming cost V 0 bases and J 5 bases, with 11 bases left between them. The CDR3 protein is CASSLGGVGTEAFF. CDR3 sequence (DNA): TGCGCCAGCAGCTTGGGGGGAGTGGGGACTGAAGCTTTCTTT.

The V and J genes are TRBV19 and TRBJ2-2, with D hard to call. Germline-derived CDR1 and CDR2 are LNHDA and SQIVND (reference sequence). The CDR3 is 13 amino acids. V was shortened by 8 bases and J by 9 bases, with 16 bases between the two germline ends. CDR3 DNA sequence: TGTGCCAGTTCGGAAACAGCTTCCCGGGAGCTGTTTTTT. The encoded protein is CASSETASRELFF.